These T cell receptor beta chains were read from a single sample in a study of post-analysis software for immune sequencing data. TCRdb reprocessed the PCR reads with MiXCR, giving one entry per CDR3 protein. The table shows approximately 400,000 distinct CDR3 sequences, with around 33% occurring only once. The sequencing input was blood. All receptors derive from a girl aged 10-17 years with multiple sclerosis. The CDR3 runs from the conserved cysteine through the conserved F or W. The D gene is left open where the match is weak. For some rows the clone size is stated as once, few or many, or as a class when expanded; others skip it.

abundance	v_gene	j_gene	d_gene	CDR3aa	CDR3nt
.	TRBV2	TRBJ2-5	.	CASRLRGEETQYF	TGTGCCAGCAGGCTCAGGGGGGAAGAGACCCAGTACTTC
.	TRBV3-1	TRBJ2-7	TRBD1	CASSQTGFWTGAYEQYF	TGTGCCAGCAGCCAAACGGGTTTTTGGACAGGGGCCTACGAGCAGTACTTC
.	TRBV6-5	TRBJ1-6	TRBD1	CASSYQGQGSLHF	TGTGCCAGCAGTTACCAGGGACAGGGATCCCTCCACTTT
.	TRBV7-2	TRBJ2-7	TRBD1	CVSSFWTGPYEQYF	TGTGTCAGCAGCTTTTGGACAGGGCCCTACGAGCAGTACTTC
.	TRBV5-1	TRBJ1-2	TRBD1	CASSTGQGGYYGYTF	TGCGCCAGCAGCACAGGACAGGGAGGGTACTATGGCTACACCTTC
few	TRBV5-1	TRBJ2-7	.	CASSWGQAYEQYF	TGCGCCAGCAGCTGGGGTCAGGCCTACGAGCAGTACTTC
.	TRBV10-2	TRBJ2-5	.	CASNNREEETQYF	TGCGCCAGCAATAACAGGGAGGAGGAGACCCAGTACTTC
few	TRBV7-9	TRBJ2-1	.	CASSLARRLLAYNEQFF	TGTGCCAGCAGCTTAGCGAGACGGCTTTTGGCCTACAATGAGCAGTTCTTC
few	TRBV6-4	TRBJ1-1	TRBD1	CASSPETGLTAFF	TGTGCCAGCAGTCCAGAGACAGGGTTGACAGCTTTCTTT
.	TRBV7-8	TRBJ2-1	.	CASRKKGVADSSYNEQFF	TGTGCCAGCAGGAAGAAAGGGGTAGCGGACAGCTCCTACAATGAGCAGTTCTTC
.	TRBV5-1	TRBJ2-7	TRBD1	CASGRTGTTSSYEQYF	TGCGCCAGCGGAAGGACAGGCACCACCTCATCCTACGAGCAGTACTTC
.	TRBV7-8	TRBJ2-4	.	CASSLIPRKGLVKNIQYF	TGTGCCAGCAGCTTGATCCCCCGAAAGGGCTTGGTCAAAAACATTCAGTACTTC
.	TRBV29-1	TRBJ2-5	TRBD1	CSVGQGANGETQYF	TGCAGCGTTGGACAGGGGGCTAATGGAGAGACCCAGTACTTC
.	TRBV11-1	TRBJ2-3	.	CASTSQGRTDTQYF	TGTGCCAGCACATCGCAGGGGCGCACAGATACGCAGTATTTT
.	TRBV7-2	TRBJ2-1	TRBD1	CASSSQGQGSYNEQFF	TGTGCCAGCAGCTCCCAAGGACAGGGTTCCTACAATGAGCAGTTCTTC
few	TRBV10-3	TRBJ2-1	.	CAISEYEYNEQFF	TGTGCCATCAGTGAGTATGAGTACAATGAGCAGTTCTTC
.	TRBV2	TRBJ1-5	.	CASSLVLQPQHF	TGTGCCAGCTCCCTGGTGTTGCAGCCCCAGCATTTT
few	TRBV3-1	TRBJ2-3	TRBD2	CASSRLTSGGSTGTQYF	TGTGCCAGCAGCCGATTAACTAGCGGGGGGTCCACAGGTACGCAGTATTTT
.	TRBV21-1	TRBJ1-5	.	CASSKAQAYSNQPQHF	TGTGCCAGCAGCAAAGCGCAGGCATATAGCAATCAGCCCCAGCATTTT
.	TRBV29-1	TRBJ2-1	.	CSVEDKVSYNKQFF	TGCAGCGTTGAAGACAAGGTCTCCTACAATAAGCAGTTCTTC
.	TRBV12-3/TRBV12-4	TRBJ1-6	.	CASSPGPISRDNSPLHF	TGTGCCAGCAGTCCCGGCCCAATCAGCAGGGATAATTCACCCCTCCACTTT
.	TRBV5-6	TRBJ2-6	.	CASSTWVAPTSGANVLAF	TGTGCCAGCAGCACTTGGGTCGCTCCAACCTCTGGGGCCAACGTCCTGGCTTTC
.	TRBV7-2	TRBJ1-1	.	CASSLISNTEAFF	TGTGCCAGCAGCTTAATATCGAACACTGAAGCTTTCTTT
.	TRBV5-5	TRBJ1-1	.	CASSPDRGLLGFF	TGTGCCAGCAGTCCTGACCGGGGCCTTCTTGGTTTCTTT
.	TRBV7-2	TRBJ1-6	TRBD1	CASSSQSGQGNSPLHF	TGTGCCAGCAGCTCGCAGTCGGGACAGGGAAATTCACCCCTCCACTTT
.	TRBV3-1	TRBJ1-6	.	CASSQGPAGSSYNSPLHF	TGTGCCAGCAGCCAAGGCCCGGCAGGGAGCTCCTATAATTCACCCCTCCACTTT
many	TRBV7-2	TRBJ2-7	TRBD2	CASSSSGGAYEQYF	TGTGCCAGCAGCTCTAGCGGGGGGGCCTACGAGCAGTACTTC
few	TRBV6-5	TRBJ2-2	.	CASSWTSSTGELFF	TGTGCCAGCAGTTGGACGAGTAGCACCGGGGAGCTGTTTTTT
.	TRBV11-2	TRBJ2-1	TRBD2	CASSLAPGTSGGEYNEQFF	TGTGCCAGCAGCTTAGCACCCGGGACTAGCGGGGGGGAATACAATGAGCAGTTCTTC
.	TRBV29-1	TRBJ1-5	TRBD1	CSVDGQEGQPQHF	TGCAGCGTTGACGGACAGGAAGGACAGCCCCAGCATTTT
.	TRBV29-1	TRBJ2-1	TRBD2	CSGRGTSGGVDEQFF	TGCAGCGGTCGGGGAACTAGCGGGGGCGTTGATGAGCAGTTCTTC
many	TRBV15	TRBJ2-7	.	CATSRRPGQGTYEQYF	TGTGCCACCAGCAGGCGTCCGGGACAAGGAACCTACGAGCAGTACTTC
.	TRBV19	TRBJ2-5	.	CASSIRETQYF	TGTGCCAGTAGTATCAGGGAGACCCAGTACTTC
few	TRBV9	TRBJ2-3	.	CASSVVGNLVTDTQYF	TGTGCCAGCAGCGTAGTCGGGAATCTAGTCACAGATACGCAGTATTTT
.	TRBV7-9	TRBJ1-2	.	CASSLAGRKNGYTF	TGTGCCAGCAGCTTAGCAGGGAGGAAGAATGGCTACACCTTC
.	TRBV3-1	TRBJ2-5	.	CDSSQELDQETQYF	TGTGACAGCAGCCAAGAACTTGACCAAGAGACCCAGTACTTC
.	TRBV7-7	TRBJ2-1	TRBD1	CASSLGTGRQDEQFF	TGTGCTAGCAGCTTAGGGACAGGGCGACAAGATGAGCAGTTCTTC
.	TRBV29-1	TRBJ2-6	.	CSVEDRGHSGANVLTF	TGCAGCGTTGAAGATCGTGGACACTCTGGGGCCAACGTCCTGACTTTC
few	TRBV10-3	TRBJ2-2	.	CAISEGNTGELFF	TGTGCCATCAGTGAGGGTAACACCGGGGAGCTGTTTTTT
few	TRBV28	TRBJ1-2	TRBD1	CASSPGQGANGYTF	TGTGCCAGCAGTCCGGGACAGGGGGCGAATGGCTACACCTTC
.	TRBV6-2/TRBV6-3	TRBJ1-2	TRBD1	CASSSPGQGYNGYTF	TGTGCCAGCAGTTCCCCGGGACAGGGATATAATGGCTACACCTTC
few	TRBV12-3/TRBV12-4	TRBJ2-3	.	CASSLTGSVDTQYF	TGTGCCAGCAGCCTGACGGGCTCTGTGGATACGCAGTATTTT
.	TRBV4-1	TRBJ2-5	.	CASSQGPGVAYKQYF	TGCGCCAGCAGCCAAGGACCCGGGGTTGCCTACAAGCAGTACTTC
.	TRBV6-5	TRBJ2-7	.	CASSTPRVNEQYF	TGTGCCAGCAGTACCCCGCGGGTCAACGAGCAGTACTTC
few	TRBV4-2	TRBJ2-7	.	CASSRDRTSYEQYF	TGTGCCAGCAGCCGGGACCGAACCTCCTACGAGCAGTACTTC
.	TRBV15	TRBJ2-7	TRBD1	CATSLRTGGLSYEQYF	TGTGCCACCAGCCTAAGGACAGGGGGACTCTCCTACGAGCAGTACTTC
.	TRBV29-1	TRBJ1-6	TRBD1	CSVRGRDSNSPLHF	TGCAGCGTCAGAGGCCGGGACAGCAATTCACCCCTCCACTTT
.	TRBV7-9	TRBJ2-3	.	CASSLEGGHKQYF	TGTGCCAGCAGCTTAGAGGGGGGACACAAGCAGTATTTT
.	TRBV5-1	TRBJ1-1	.	CASGLTGTPNEAFF	TGCGCCAGCGGGCTTACCGGGACCCCTAACGAAGCTTTCTTT
few	TRBV20-1	TRBJ2-1	.	CSAAVPISYNEQFF	TGCAGTGCGGCTGTGCCTATTTCCTACAATGAGCAGTTCTTC
.	TRBV28	TRBJ1-6	.	CASSRPGTIYSPLHF	TGTGCCAGCAGTCGTCCCGGGACTATTTATTCACCCCTCCACTTT
.	TRBV29-1	TRBJ1-1	.	CSVVKGQGLDTEAFF	TGCAGCGTTGTCAAGGGGCAGGGGTTGGACACTGAAGCTTTCTTT
few	TRBV29-1	TRBJ2-3	.	CSVVQAISTDTQYF	TGCAGCGTTGTACAAGCGATTAGCACAGATACGCAGTATTTT